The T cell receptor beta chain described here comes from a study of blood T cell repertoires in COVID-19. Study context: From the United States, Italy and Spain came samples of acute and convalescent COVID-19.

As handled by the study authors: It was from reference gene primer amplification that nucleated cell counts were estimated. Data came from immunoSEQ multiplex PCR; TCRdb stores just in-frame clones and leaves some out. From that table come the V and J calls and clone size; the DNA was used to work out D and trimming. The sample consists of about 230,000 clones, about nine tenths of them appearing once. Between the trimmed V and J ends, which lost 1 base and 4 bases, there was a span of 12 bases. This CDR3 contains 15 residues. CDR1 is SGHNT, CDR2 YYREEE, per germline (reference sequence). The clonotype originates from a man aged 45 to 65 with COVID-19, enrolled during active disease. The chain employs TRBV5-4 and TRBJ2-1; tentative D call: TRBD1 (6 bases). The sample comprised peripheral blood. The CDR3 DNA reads TGTGCCAGCAGCTTGACGGCGGACAGATACAATGAGCAGTTCTTC. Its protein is CASSLTADRYNEQFF.